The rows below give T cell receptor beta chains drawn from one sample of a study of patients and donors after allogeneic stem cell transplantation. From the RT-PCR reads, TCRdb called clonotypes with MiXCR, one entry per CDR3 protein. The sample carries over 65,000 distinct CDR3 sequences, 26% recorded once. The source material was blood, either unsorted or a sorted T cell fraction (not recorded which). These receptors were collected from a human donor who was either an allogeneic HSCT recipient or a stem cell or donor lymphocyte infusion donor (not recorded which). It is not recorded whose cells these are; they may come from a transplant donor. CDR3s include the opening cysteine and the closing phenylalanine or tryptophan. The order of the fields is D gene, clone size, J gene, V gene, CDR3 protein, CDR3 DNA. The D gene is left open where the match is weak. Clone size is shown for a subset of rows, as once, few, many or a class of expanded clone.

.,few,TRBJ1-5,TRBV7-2,CASSLASGLSQPQHF,TGTGCCAGCAGCTTAGCTAGCGGGTTAAGTCAGCCCCAGCATTTT
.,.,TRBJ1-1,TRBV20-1,CSASLSGNTEAFF,TGCAGTGCTAGTTTGTCCGGGAACACTGAAGCTTTCTTT
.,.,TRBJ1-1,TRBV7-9,CASRYGPGEAFF,TGTGCCAGCAGATACGGTCCGGGGGAAGCTTTCTTT
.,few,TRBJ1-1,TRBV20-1,CSGYWAAEAFF,TGCAGTGGGTACTGGGCAGCTGAAGCTTTCTTT
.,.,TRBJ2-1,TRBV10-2,CASGVQGGPYNEQFF,TGCGCCAGCGGCGTTCAGGGGGGCCCCTACAATGAGCAGTTCTTC
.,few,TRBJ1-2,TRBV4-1,CASSPSGGADYGYTF,TGCGCCAGCAGCCCCTCGGGGGGGGCTGACTATGGCTACACCTTC
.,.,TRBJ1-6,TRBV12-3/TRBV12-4,CASSFLRGGSPLHF,TGTGCCAGCAGTTTTCTACGGGGAGGATCACCCCTCCACTTT
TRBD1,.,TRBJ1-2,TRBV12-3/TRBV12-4,CASSLLSPVAGGPGGYTF,TGTGCCAGCAGTTTATTGTCCCCTGTAGCAGGGGGGCCAGGTGGCTACACCTTC
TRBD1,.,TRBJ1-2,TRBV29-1,CSVESGTEGDYGYTF,TGCAGCGTTGAATCCGGGACAGAGGGCGACTATGGCTACACCTTC
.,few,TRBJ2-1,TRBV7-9,CASSLGAFMLRDFYNEQFF,TGTGCCAGCAGCTTAGGGGCTTTTATGTTACGGGACTTCTACAATGAGCAGTTCTTC
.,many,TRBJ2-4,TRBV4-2,CASSRDTPWDIQYF,TGTGCCAGCAGCCGCGACACGCCCTGGGACATTCAGTACTTC
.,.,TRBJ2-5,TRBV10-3,CAISESRWVAQYF,TGTGCCATCAGTGAGTCGCGGTGGGTGGCCCAGTACTTC
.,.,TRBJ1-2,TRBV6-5,CASSYGGPGYGYTF,TGTGCCAGCAGTTACGGGGGGCCCGGCTATGGCTACACCTTC
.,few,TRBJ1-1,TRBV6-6,CASSYPTQSLNTEAFF,TGTGCCAGCAGTTACCCTACACAGAGCTTGAACACTGAAGCTTTCTTT
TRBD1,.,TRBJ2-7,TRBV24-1,CATGGPGQGSYEQYF,TGTGCCACCGGTGGGCCGGGACAGGGATCTTACGAGCAGTACTTC
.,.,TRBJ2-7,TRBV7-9,CATLRAQGSYEQYF,TGTGCCACCCTGCGGGCCCAGGGCTCCTACGAGCAGTACTTC
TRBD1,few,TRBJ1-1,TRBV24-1,CATSDNRGGTEAFF,TGTGCCACCAGTGACAACAGGGGAGGGACTGAAGCTTTCTTT
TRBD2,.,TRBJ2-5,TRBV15,CATSGTKISGGGETQYF,TGTGCCACCAGCGGGACGAAAATTTCGGGGGGAGGGGAGACCCAGTACTTC
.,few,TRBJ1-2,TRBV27,CASSPTLRDYGYTF,TGTGCCAGCAGCCCAACTCTCAGGGACTATGGCTACACCTTC
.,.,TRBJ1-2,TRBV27,CASSLSIENYGYTF,TGTGCCAGCAGTTTATCGATAGAGAACTATGGCTACACCTTC
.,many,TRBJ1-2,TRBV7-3,CASSLRPGTRGYTF,TGTGCCAGCAGCCTAAGGCCCGGGACACGAGGCTACACCTTC
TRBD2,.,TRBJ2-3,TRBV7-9,CASSAPAGGADTQYF,TGTGCCAGCAGCGCCCCTGCGGGGGGAGCAGATACGCAGTATTTT
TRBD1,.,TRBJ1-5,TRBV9,CASSRLSGGDQPQHF,TGTGCCAGCAGCCGACTCTCAGGGGGCGATCAGCCCCAGCATTTT
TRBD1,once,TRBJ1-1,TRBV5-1,CASSLRRGQAMNTEAFF,TGCGCCAGCAGCCTACGACGTGGACAGGCCATGAACACTGAAGCTTTCTTT
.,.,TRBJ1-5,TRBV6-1,CASSTGFGQPQHF,TGTGCCAGCAGTACAGGGTTCGGTCAGCCCCAGCATTTT
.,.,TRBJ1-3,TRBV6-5,CASSSTVNGNTIYF,TGTGCCAGCAGTTCGACAGTCAATGGAAACACCATATATTTT
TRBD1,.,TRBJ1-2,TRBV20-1,CSARAQGGSGGYTF,TGCAGTGCTAGAGCCCAGGGGGGGTCGGGCGGCTACACCTTC
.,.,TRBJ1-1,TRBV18,CASSQQTGPNTEAFF,TGTGCCAGCTCACAACAAACAGGGCCGAACACTGAAGCTTTCTTT
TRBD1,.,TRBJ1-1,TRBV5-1,CASSRRDRGRALNTEAFF,TGCGCCAGCAGCCGCCGGGACAGGGGGCGCGCACTGAACACTGAAGCTTTCTTT
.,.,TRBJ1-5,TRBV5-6,CASSLRENQPQHF,TGTGCCAGCAGCTTGAGAGAGAATCAGCCCCAGCATTTT
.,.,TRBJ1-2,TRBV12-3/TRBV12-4,CASTLVLRGYGYTF,TGTGCCAGCACCCTGGTCCTTCGAGGCTATGGCTACACCTTC
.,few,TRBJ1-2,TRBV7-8,CASSLAVRSYGYTF,TGTGCCAGCAGCTTAGCGGTCAGGTCCTATGGCTACACCTTC
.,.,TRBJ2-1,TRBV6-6,CASSSGTEQFF,TGTGCCAGCAGCTCCGGGACAGAGCAGTTCTTC
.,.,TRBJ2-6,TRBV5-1,CASSHGSGANVLTF,TGCGCCAGCAGCCACGGCTCTGGGGCCAACGTCCTGACTTTC
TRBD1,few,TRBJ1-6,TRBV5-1,CASSSTGDSPLHF,TGCGCCAGCAGCTCAACAGGGGACTCACCCCTCCACTTT
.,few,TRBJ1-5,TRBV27,CASTAGNDQPQHF,TGTGCCAGCACGGCAGGCAACGATCAGCCCCAGCATTTT
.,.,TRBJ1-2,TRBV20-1,CSARDPTGGGYTF,TGCAGTGCTAGAGACCCGACAGGCGGAGGCTACACCTTC
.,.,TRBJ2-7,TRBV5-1,CASSLRDGSYEQYF,TGCGCCAGCAGCCTCCGGGACGGGTCCTACGAGCAGTACTTC
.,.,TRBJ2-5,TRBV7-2,CASTFGSGWETQYF,TGTGCCAGCACCTTCGGTAGCGGATGGGAGACCCAGTACTTC
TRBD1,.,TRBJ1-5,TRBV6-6,CASSYRGGGQPQHF,TGTGCCAGCAGTTACCGAGGGGGCGGTCAGCCCCAGCATTTT
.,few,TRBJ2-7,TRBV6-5,CASSFIPPGSSYEQYF,TGTGCCAGCAGTTTCATTCCCCCTGGGAGCTCCTACGAGCAGTACTTC
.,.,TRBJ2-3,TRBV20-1,CSARDDGGYTDTQYF,TGCAGTGCTAGAGACGACGGCGGCTACACAGATACGCAGTATTTT
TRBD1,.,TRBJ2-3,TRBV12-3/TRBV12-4,CASETGYTDTQYF,TGTGCCAGTGAGACAGGGTACACAGATACGCAGTATTTT